A single sample gave rise to the 8 T cell receptor beta chains below, sequenced in a study of beta chain features in type 1 diabetes. Sequencing targeted expressed TCRB transcripts, as all isolated RNA had been reverse transcribed. Sequencing used immunoSEQ multiplex PCR; TCRdb keeps in-frame clones, though not all of them. The data contain 300,000 to 450,000 clones, around 12% of them singletons. Sequencing used naive CD4+ T cells from blood. The source of these receptors is a young man in good health.

This clone was observed a few times. CDR3 in DNA: TGTGCCAGCAGAATAGTGGGACAGGGCTACGAGCAGTACTTC. This encodes CASRIVGQGYEQYF. V is TRBV7-2 and J is TRBJ2-7; 9 bases line up with TRBD1. This CDR3 region has 14 residues. The trim removed 6 bases at V and 3 bases at J, leaving 6 bases unmatched. Per the germline V gene, CDR1 is SGHTA and CDR2 is FQGNSA.

This clone was seen a handful of times. This CDR3 is also generated by other DNA sequences in the sample. The chain recombines TRBV28 with TRBJ2-7; no definite D call. V was trimmed by 4 bases and J by 0 bases, leaving 4 bases between them. Germline lookup yields CDR1 MDHEN and CDR2 SYDVKM. The CDR3 has 12 residues. CDR3 residues: CASSSSSYEQYF. DNA of the CDR3: TGTGCCAGCAGTTCGAGCTCCTACGAGCAGTACTTC. The full variable domain, completed using reference TRBV28 and TRBJ2-7, is DVKVTQSSRYLVKRTGEKVFLECVQDMDHENMFWYRQDPGLGLRLIYFSYDVKMKEKGDIPEGYSVSREKKERFSLILESASTNQTSMYLCASSSSSYEQYFGPGTRLTVT.

J is TRBJ2-2 and V is TRBV2; D call uncertain. V was pared by 5 bases and J by 2 bases, with 6 bases between. This CDR3 region has 13 residues. The germline V gene encodes CDR1 SNHLY and CDR2 FYNNEI. CDR3 residues: CASSQSNTGELFF. In DNA, the CDR3 is TGTGCCAGCAGTCAATCAAACACCGGGGAGCTGTTTTTT.

This clone was detected only a few times. The rearrangement joins TRBV4-3 to TRBJ2-1, with a weak D call TRBD1 (5 bases). Germline values: CDR1 LGHNA, CDR2 YSLEER. V gave up 3 bases and J gave up 7 bases, with 22 bases separating them. The CDR3 extends over 17 amino acids. Written as DNA, the CDR3 is TGCGCCAGCAGCCAGGACCCTCCAGGGTTTGTGGGAAATGAGCAGTTCTTC. It encodes CASSQDPPGFVGNEQFF.

This clone has a handful of counts. V gene TRBV6-1 combines with J gene TRBJ2-7; D is uncertain. With 6 bases removed from V and 2 bases from J, the gap between germline ends came to 11 bases. The CDR3 is 13 amino acids. The germline CDR1 and CDR2 sequences are MNHNS and SASEGT. The CDR3 bases are TGTGCCAGCAGGGCCTCCTCCGCCTACGAGCAGTACTTC. Translation: CASRASSAYEQYF.

This clone was counted a few times. This sequence joins TRBV28 and TRBJ2-5, with a possible D match to TRBD1 (5 bases). The CDR3 contains 12 residues. V was shortened by 6 bases and J by 3 bases, with 8 bases between the two germline ends. Germline CDR1 is MDHEN and CDR2 is SYDVKM. CDR3 loop: CASRAGKETQYF. DNA of the CDR3: TGTGCCAGCAGGGCAGGGAAAGAGACCCAGTACTTC.

V gene TRBV28 combines with J gene TRBJ1-1; TRBD1 agrees at 9 bases. V was clipped by 4 bases and J by 6 bases; unmatched bases: 9. The CDR3 spans 15 residues. The germline gives CDR1 MDHEN, CDR2 SYDVKM. CDR3 amino acids: CASSSGTGKKSEAFF. Written as DNA, the CDR3 is TGTGCCAGCAGTTCAGGGACAGGGAAGAAGTCTGAAGCTTTCTTT.

CDR3 coding DNA: TGCGCCAGCAGTCGCGACATGAACTATGGCTACACCTTC. Amino acids: CASSRDMNYGYTF. The chain employs TRBV4-3 and TRBJ1-2; D gene ambiguous. In germline, CDR1 is LGHNA, CDR2 YSLEER. V was trimmed by 6 bases and J by 2 bases, leaving 10 bases between them. The CDR3 contains 13 residues.